This T cell receptor beta chain comes out of a study of T cell repertoires in cytomegalovirus infection (dated by TCRdb to between 2017 and 2020). Background on the whole study: Peptide stimulations targeted recently identified HLA-C-restricted CMV epitopes, whose presentation resists viral immunomodulation, together with well-studied HLA-B-restricted epitopes. Donor HLA type was relevant to the analysis, because carriage of CMV infection together with the matching HLA type was indicated by public TCR beta signatures.

The sequencer listed for this sample is Illumina HiSeq 1500. The raw public reads went through TCRdb reprocessing: fastp at Q25, MiXCR clone calling, in-frame beta chains kept. Every CDR3 protein is listed once, alongside the most common genes and DNA of its rows. For this sample the table gives more than 40,000 distinct CDR3 sequences, of which 21% were detected only once. Around nine tenths of the sample lies in the top ten. Taken with the paper, the label for treatment or condition translates to: in vitro stimulation with specific CMV peptide epitopes to enrich CMV-specific T cells. In the case of this clonotype: What antigen it recognizes has not been identified. Base qualities were left out, and no much larger clone turns up one base away.

Spanning cysteine to phenylalanine, the CDR3 consists of 16 amino acids. Only the CDR3 portion is preserved as DNA: 48 bases, with reading frame beginning at the first base. The germline V and J ends show losses of 3 bases and 6 bases respectively, and no gene match explains 10 bases of the junction. As encoded in the germline V gene, CDR1 is WSHSY while CDR2 is SAAADI. Beyond this particular receptor, the publication reports: In both this cohort and an independent cohort of 350 or so donors, the cumulative frequency of public TCR beta family members distinguished carriers of CMV infection plus the relevant HLA type. In the ex vivo response, HLA-C-restricted CMV-specific TCR beta clonotypes were dominant, and in two of eight donors the single most frequent clonotype came from this HLA-C-restricted group.

The material was CD8+ T cells from cultured PBMCs, obtained from culture after CMV antigen stimulation. The V and J genes are TRBV10-2 and TRBJ2-3; 9 nucleotides in the junction match TRBD1. This TCR was recovered from a human donor in good health (CMV status not recorded). Some clones in this sample may be carry-over from other donors' samples. The DNA sequence reads TGCGCCAGCAGTGACCCACGCTACAGGGGGCGGGATACGCAGTATTTT. Its translation reads: CASSDPRYRGRDTQYF.